This T cell receptor (beta chain) was captured by sequencing in a study of T cell repertoires in cytomegalovirus infection (dated by TCRdb to between 2018 and 2021). Describing the broader study: The peptide stimulations were aimed at well-studied HLA-B-restricted epitopes as well as recently identified HLA-C-restricted CMV epitopes, whose presentation resists viral immunomodulation. Donor HLA type was relevant to the analysis, as public TCR beta signatures indicated carriage of CMV infection together with the matching HLA type. What the research found in general, with its limitations: The ex vivo response was dominated by HLA-C-restricted CMV-specific TCR beta clonotypes, and the single most frequent clonotype in two of eight donors was supplied by these HLA-C-restricted clonotypes. In both this cohort and an independent roughly 400-donor cohort, the cumulative frequency of public TCR beta family members distinguished carriers of CMV infection plus the relevant HLA type.

The sample's treatment or condition label, in plain terms: in vitro stimulation with specific CMV peptide epitopes to enrich CMV-specific T cells. There are many counts of this clonotype. Its recognized antigen is unknown. Base qualities are not at hand, and no much larger clone is one base apart. In the germline V gene (reference sequence), CDR1 corresponds to SEHNR and CDR2 to FQNEAQ. V and J are truncated by 1 base and 8 bases respectively, leaving an intervening sequence of 12 bases. Reading from cysteine to phenylalanine, the CDR3 counts 14 amino acids. Only the CDR3 part of the read is kept: 42 bases, read in frame from the first base. Instrument on record: Illumina HiSeq 1500. TCRdb applied fastp at Q25 and MiXCR to the public reads, then kept only in-frame beta chains. Rows matching on CDR3 protein sequence are summarized as one entry with the most common DNA and genes. The sample table lists some 99,000 distinct CDR3 sequences, less than 30% of them with a count of one. About 81% of the sample lies in the top ten.

Here the chain combines TRBV7-9 and TRBJ2-1, and TRBD2 may be the D gene, going by 5 matching bases. The material was CD8+ T cells from cultured PBMCs, obtained from culture after CMV antigen stimulation. The TCR was taken from a human donor in good health (CMV status not recorded). Some clones in this sample may be carry-over from other donors' samples. Read as DNA, the sequence is TGTGCCAGCAGCTTAGAAGGGAGTAGCTATGAGCAGTTCTTC. This yields the protein CASSLEGSSYEQFF.